This TCR beta chain came from a study of neurological immune-mediated disorders. Study results and caveats: No sharing of CDR3 amino acid sequences was observed among expanded clones across subjects, suggesting private repertoires in all groups.

From 2 million PBMCs stored at -80 C, the unsorted libraries were generated. One entry per CDR3 protein, called by TCRdb with MiXCR from the 5' RACE reads. The repertoire holds about 55,000 distinct CDR3 sequences, with about 4% as singletons. This clonotype was recorded many times. Its target is not known. Germline CDR1 SGHRS, CDR2 YFSETQ. V lost 4 bases and J 5 bases, leaving 11 bases between the germline ends. The CDR3 contains 13 residues. The chain is built from TRBV5-1 and TRBJ2-3; unclear D gene. Sequenced material: PBMCs. The receptor's source is a man in his fifties or sixties with multiple sclerosis. This chain's CDR3 is CASSPQVQDTQYF. As DNA, the CDR3 is TGCGCCAGCAGCCCCCAGGTTCAAGATACGCAGTATTTT.